What follows describes a single T cell receptor beta chain. Its antigen is as yet unknown. These data come from a study of T cell responses to AZD1222 COVID-19 vaccine. Whole-study findings and limits: Among spike-specific TCRs, nearly half reportedly target unmutated variant regions.

Assay: immunoSEQ multiplex PCR; the TCRdb copy retains only in-frame clones and omits some. The sample has 94,000 or so clones, 80% to 90% seen once. Per germline, CDR1 MNHNY and CDR2 SVGAGI (reference sequence). The CDR3 loop spans 14 amino acids. Trimming at V came to 5 bases and at J to 5 bases, leaving 8 bases not matched to a gene. The receptor was isolated from an adult in good health. This chain joins TRBV6-6 and TRBJ2-7; 8 bases map to TRBD1. The source material was peripheral blood, sampled on day 0 of AZD1222 vaccination. The chain's CDR3 is CASSQGQAFNEQYF. DNA for the CDR3: TGTGCCAGCAGTCAGGGACAGGCATTTAACGAGCAGTACTTC.